These 14 T cell receptor beta chains came from one sample sequenced in a study of beta chain features in type 1 diabetes. Expressed TCRB transcripts were sequenced because the entire RNA isolate underwent reverse transcription. Some clones are missing from TCRdb's copy, which holds only in-frame ones; the method was immunoSEQ multiplex PCR. The data contain around 430,000 clones, about 29% of them singletons. Specimen: naive CD4+ T cells from blood. Receptors were obtained from a man younger than 30 in good health.

This clone appeared a few times. This sequence joins TRBV6-6 and TRBJ2-2; D is unclear. This CDR3 is 14 amino acids long. Germline V lookup: CDR1 MNHNY, CDR2 SVGAGI (reference sequence). V lost 6 bases to trimming and J lost 2 bases, with 10 bases between them. The DNA of the CDR3 is TGTGCCAGCAGGACGCAGATTAACACCGGGGAGCTGTTTTTT. Translated: CASRTQINTGELFF.

This clone was detected only a few times. The chain is built from TRBV28 and TRBJ2-5; D not certain. The CDR3 covers 14 residues. With 3 bases removed from V and 1 base from J, the gap between germline ends came to 9 bases. Germline V gives CDR1 MDHEN, CDR2 SYDVKM. The CDR3 spells CASSFRRIQETQYF. CDR3 nucleotides: TGTGCCAGCAGTTTTAGGCGGATCCAAGAGACCCAGTACTTC.

In its sample, this clone was seen a few times. The chain employs TRBV29-1 and TRBJ2-7; D ambiguous. V was cut by 6 bases and J by 0 bases, with 9 bases left in between. Germline CDR1 SQVTM, CDR2 ANQGSEA. The CDR3 totals 12 residues. CDR3 nucleotide sequence: TGCAGCGTCGCGTGGGGCTCCTACGAGCAGTACTTC. This sequence encodes CSVAWGSYEQYF.

This chain links TRBV15 with TRBJ1-2, with D unresolved. Germline-derived CDR1 and CDR2 are LNHNV and YYDKDF (reference sequence). With 5 bases removed from V and 1 base from J, the gap between germline ends came to 8 bases. The CDR3 sequence is 13 residues long. The CDR3 sequence is CATSSANNYGYTF. CDR3 bases: TGTGCCACCAGCTCCGCGAATAACTATGGCTACACCTTC.

V is TRBV29-1 and J is TRBJ2-7, with D uncertain. Germline values: CDR1 SQVTM, CDR2 ANQGSEA. The V gene lost 7 bases and the J gene lost 3 bases, with 10 bases spanning the gap. The CDR3 runs to 11 residues. Here the CDR3 reads CSARTDYEQYF. The CDR3 DNA sequence: TGCAGCGCGCGCACCGACTACGAGCAGTACTTC.

V is TRBV7-2 and J is TRBJ2-7, with D possibly TRBD2 on 6 matching bases. CDR3 length: 19 amino acids. Germline-derived CDR1 and CDR2 are SGHTA and FQGNSA. V lost 1 base, J lost 0 bases, and 22 bases lay in between. The CDR3 loop reads CASSLEGLSIGVSSYEQYF. The CDR3 bases are TGTGCCAGCAGCTTAGAGGGACTTAGCATCGGAGTAAGCTCCTACGAGCAGTACTTC.

J is TRBJ2-2 and V is TRBV4-3, with TRBD2 matching over 8 bases. J lost 5 bases, V lost 0 bases, and 5 bases had no gene match. The CDR3 is 16 residues long. CDR1 and CDR2 (germline): LGHNA, YSLEER. CDR3 sequence: CASSQDTGGPTGELFF. The CDR3 bases are TGCGCCAGCAGCCAAGACACGGGAGGGCCAACCGGGGAGCTGTTTTTT.

The chain is built from TRBV27 and TRBJ2-7, with 14 bases that match TRBD2. Unmatched junction bases numbered 10, after V lost 3 bases and J lost 9 bases. This CDR3 is built from 16 residues. The germline V gene encodes CDR1 MNHEY and CDR2 SMNVEV (reference sequence). DNA of the CDR3: TGTGCCAGCAGTTTCCCCGGGACTAGCGGGAGTAGGCGGCAGTACTTC. Protein: CASSFPGTSGSRRQYF.

This clone showed up many times. The chain uses TRBV12-5 and TRBJ2-5, with 7 nucleotides matching TRBD1. The CDR3 spans 14 residues. Unmatched junction bases numbered 5, after V lost 6 bases and J lost 1 base. Germline V gives CDR1 LGHNT, CDR2 FRNRAP. The DNA for the CDR3 is TGTGCTAGTGGCCCTGGACAGGTCCAAGAGACCCAGTACTTC. Translated: CASGPGQVQETQYF.

Only a few counts were recorded for this clone. The V and J genes are TRBV28 and TRBJ2-7; the match to TRBD2 covers 11 bases. Germline CDR1 reads MDHEN; CDR2 reads SYDVKM. J gave up 5 bases and V 5 bases, and 17 bases lay outside the gene matches. The CDR3 runs 18 residues. The CDR3 coding sequence is TGTGCCAGCAGTCTTATGGGGACCCGTAGCGGGAGGGCGAACGAGCAGTACTTC. Translated: CASSLMGTRSGRANEQYF. Full variable domain (missing parts from reference TRBV28 and TRBJ2-7): DVKVTQSSRYLVKRTGEKVFLECVQDMDHENMFWYRQDPGLGLRLIYFSYDVKMKEKGDIPEGYSVSREKKERFSLILESASTNQTSMYLCASSLMGTRSGRANEQYFGPGTRLTVT.

Worth noting for this clone: Other nucleotide sequences from this sample produce the same CDR3. The CDR3 loop is CASSSGTSGNEQFF. Here the CDR3 DNA reads TGCGCCAGCAGCTCTGGGACTAGCGGGAATGAGCAGTTCTTC. V usage is TRBV5-1 and J usage is TRBJ2-1, with 12 bases identical to TRBD2. V gave up 3 bases and J gave up 7 bases; unmatched junction bases: 2. The CDR3 is 14 residues long. Germline V lookup: CDR1 SGHRS, CDR2 YFSETQ.

This clone turned up a few times. This rearrangement joins TRBV30 to TRBJ2-2; no clear D. The CDR3 totals 13 residues. Germline V gene sequence: CDR1 GTSNPN, CDR2 SVGIG (reference sequence). V was trimmed by 2 bases and J by 3 bases, leaving 7 bases between them. DNA of the CDR3: TGTGCCTGGAGTAACATCTACACCGGGGAGCTGTTTTTT. Amino acid sequence: CAWSNIYTGELFF.

This sequence joins TRBV15 and TRBJ1-5, with D maybe TRBD1 (5 bases). The germline V and J ends were trimmed by 5 bases and 4 bases, with 12 bases remaining between them. Looked up from germline, CDR1 is LNHNV and CDR2 is YYDKDF (reference sequence). The CDR3 is made up of 14 amino acids. CDR3: CATSLGRDNQPQHF. The DNA for the CDR3 is TGTGCCACCAGCTTGGGACGGGATAATCAGCCCCAGCATTTT.

This clone occurred once. This sequence joins TRBV23-1 and TRBJ1-5; possibly TRBD1 for D (6 bases). Being an ORF, TRBV23-1 has a function that is uncertain. V lost 8 bases, J lost 2 bases, and 13 bases lay in between. CDR3 length: 14 residues. The CDR3 nucleotides are TGCGCCAGCCCCGGGGGCGGGGGCAATCAGCCCCAGCATTTT. Translation: CASPGGGGNQPQHF.